The 25 T cell receptor beta chains below all came from one sample that was sequenced in a study of glioma-infiltrating T cells after dendritic cell vaccination. The time point is: after dendritic cell vaccination, including at tumor progression/relapse. Repertoires were generated with immunoSEQ multiplex PCR, while TCRdb's copy carries only in-frame clones and drops some. There are 110,000 or so clones in the sample; 90% occur only once, and 2.5% to 3% lies in the top ten. Sequenced material: blood, taken after dendritic cell vaccination. These receptors were obtained from a human donor with glioblastoma.

This chain links TRBV11-2 with TRBJ2-7; tentatively, D is TRBD1 (6 bases). Germline V gene lookup returns CDR1 SGHAT and CDR2 FQNNGV. V dropped 5 bases and J dropped 0 bases, with 20 bases sitting between them. This CDR3 is 17 amino acids long. CDR3 residues: CASSPTPPGAISYEQYF. The CDR3 DNA is TGTGCCAGCAGCCCTACCCCTCCAGGGGCGATCTCCTACGAGCAGTACTTC. The full variable domain, in which reference TRBV11-2 and TRBJ2-7 provide the parts outside the CDR3, is EAGVAQSPRYKIIEKRQSVAFWCNPISGHATLYWYQQILGQGPKLLIQFQNNGVVDDSQLPKDRFSAERLKGVDSTLKIQPAKLEDSAVYLCASSPTPPGAISYEQYFGPGTRLTVT.

The gene calls are TRBV5-4 and TRBJ1-5, with TRBD1 matching 7 bases. With V trimmed by 2 bases and J by 5 bases, 1 base remained unmatched. The CDR3 runs to 13 residues. Germline V CDR1 and CDR2: SGHNT, YYREEE (reference sequence). The CDR3 sequence is CASSFDRDQPQHF. The DNA of the CDR3 is TGTGCCAGCAGCTTTGACAGGGATCAGCCCCAGCATTTT. Full variable domain (outside the CDR3, taken from reference TRBV5-4 and TRBJ1-5): ETGVTQSPTHLIKTRGQQVTLRCSSQSGHNTVSWYQQALGQGPQFIFQYYREEENGRGNFPPRFSGLQFPNYSSELNVNALELDDSALYLCASSFDRDQPQHFGDGTRLSIL.

The chain carries TRBV7-2 and TRBJ1-1; 7 bases are shared with TRBD1. Losses at the gene ends were 4 bases for V and 4 bases for J; bases not matched to a gene: 3. CDR3 length equals 13 residues. Germline values: CDR1 SGHTA, CDR2 FQGNSA. The CDR3: CASSSTGFTEAFF. The CDR3 DNA sequence: TGTGCCAGCAGCTCGACAGGGTTCACTGAAGCTTTCTTT.

The sample holds a few counts of this clone. This rearrangement joins TRBV19 to TRBJ1-5, with unresolved D. This CDR3 spans 12 amino acids. Germline V gives CDR1 LNHDA, CDR2 SQIVND (reference sequence). V was trimmed by 10 bases and J by 3 bases, leaving 10 bases between them. CDR3 DNA: TGTGCCACCCGCGGGGACAATCAGCCCCAGCATTTT. Translated, it gives CATRGDNQPQHF.

The J gene is TRBJ1-4, the V gene TRBV5-1, with 11 bases fitting TRBD1. Germline CDR1 is SGHRS and CDR2 is YFSETQ. V lost 2 bases and J lost 8; bases outside the gene matches: 2. The CDR3 is 14 amino acids. In DNA, the CDR3 is TGCGCCAGCAGCTTTGGGACAGGGGGGGAAAAACTGTTTTTT. Its translation: CASSFGTGGEKLFF.

This chain links TRBV7-9 with TRBJ2-1; 9 bases agree with TRBD2. V was clipped by 5 bases and J by 9 bases; unmatched bases: 11. Germline V gene data show CDR1 as SEHNR and CDR2 as FQNEAQ (reference sequence). The CDR3 contains 15 residues. The CDR3 loop reads CASSVTSGPRGEQFF. The CDR3 DNA follows: TGTGCCAGCAGCGTCACTAGCGGGCCTAGGGGTGAGCAGTTCTTC. The full variable domain, rest sourced from reference TRBV7-9 and TRBJ2-1, is DTGVSQNPRHKITKRGQNVTFRCDPISEHNRLYWYRQTLGQGPEFLTYFQNEAQLEKSRLLSDRFSAERPKGSFSTLEIQRTEQGDSAMYLCASSVTSGPRGEQFFGPGTRLTVL.

V gene TRBV12-5 combines with J gene TRBJ2-3; D unclear. This CDR3 has 16 residues. The germline CDR1 and CDR2 sequences are LGHNT and FRNRAP. V gave up 8 bases and J gave up 6 bases, with 24 bases separating them. CDR3 sequence: CASNARHGTPWDTQYF. DNA of the CDR3: TGTGCTAGTAACGCCCGACATGGAACTCCGTGGGATACGCAGTATTTT. The whole variable domain, filled in from reference TRBV12-5 and TRBJ2-3, reads DARVTQTPRHKVTEMGQEVTMRCQPILGHNTVFWYRQTMMQGLELLAYFRNRAPLDDSGMPKDRFSAEMPDATLATLKIQPSEPRDSAVYFCASNARHGTPWDTQYFGPGTRLTVL.

CDR3 residues: CASSLYRGLYNEQFF. The CDR3 DNA is TGTGCCAGCAGTCTTTACAGGGGGCTCTACAATGAGCAGTTCTTC. The chain carries TRBV6-5 and TRBJ2-1; 9 bases match TRBD1. The germline CDR1 and CDR2 sequences are MNHEY and SVGAGI. The trim removed 5 bases at V and 3 bases at J, leaving 5 bases unmatched. This CDR3 has 15 amino acids.

V and J are TRBV25-1 and TRBJ2-7; TRBD2 agrees at 10 bases. The CDR3 has 14 amino acids. J lost 2 bases, V lost 5 bases, and 3 bases had no gene match. In germline, CDR1 is MGHDK, CDR2 SYGVNS. The CDR3 reads CASSKTSGAYEQYF. CDR3 in DNA: TGTGCCAGCAGTAAAACTAGCGGGGCCTACGAGCAGTACTTC.

This clone appeared a few times. The rearrangement uses TRBV11-2 and TRBJ2-3; TRBD2 aligns across 8 bases. The CDR3 sequence is 13 residues long. V lost 5 bases, J lost 6 bases, and 4 bases stayed unmatched. Germline V lookup: CDR1 SGHAT, CDR2 FQNNGV. CDR3 nucleotides: TGTGCCAGCAGCGGGACTAGACGGGATACGCAGTATTTT. Protein: CASSGTRRDTQYF.

The chain uses TRBV11-1 and TRBJ1-2; 7 bases match TRBD1. The germline V gene has CDR1 SGHAT and CDR2 FQDESV (reference sequence). The length of the CDR3 is 14 residues. Trimming took 4 bases from V and 0 from J; bases not matched to a gene: 2. CDR3 sequence reads: CASSSGQTNYGYTF. The CDR3 coding sequence is TGTGCCAGCAGCTCGGGACAGACTAACTATGGCTACACCTTC. The variable domain in full, completed from reference TRBV11-1 and TRBJ1-2, reads EAEVAQSPRYKITEKSQAVAFWCDPISGHATLYWYRQILGQGPELLVQFQDESVVDDSQLPKDRFSAERLKGVDSTLKIQPAELGDSAMYLCASSSGQTNYGYTFGSGTRLTVV.

The rearrangement links TRBV6-6 to TRBJ1-1; TRBD1 might be the D (6 bases). The CDR3 totals 14 residues. The V gene's germline CDR1 is MNHNY and CDR2 SVGAGI (reference sequence). Trimming pared 5 bases from V and 0 bases from J, leaving 10 bases between. Written as DNA, the CDR3 is TGTGCCAGCAGTCCAGGGGTCCTGAACACTGAAGCTTTCTTT. It translates to CASSPGVLNTEAFF.

This sequence joins TRBV19 and TRBJ1-1, with 9 bases aligning to TRBD1. Germline V gene data show CDR1 as LNHDA and CDR2 as SQIVND (reference sequence). Trimming removed 10 bases from V and 6 bases from J; junction bases left unmatched: 12. The CDR3 consists of 14 residues. The CDR3 DNA reads TGTGCCACCATAATCGGGACAGGGAATGCTGAAGCTTTCTTT. Translating gives CATIIGTGNAEAFF. The complete variable domain, with remaining parts taken from reference TRBV19 and TRBJ1-1, reads DGGITQSPKYLFRKEGQNVTLSCEQNLNHDAMYWYRQDPGQGLRLIYYSQIVNDFQKGDIAEGYSVSREKKESFPLTVTSAQKNPTAFYLCATIIGTGNAEAFFGQGTRLTVV.

J is TRBJ2-2 and V is TRBV6-1, with 8 bases identical to TRBD1. The CDR3 spans 18 residues. Germline assignment: CDR1 MNHNS and CDR2 SASEGT. V shed 0 bases, J shed 5 bases, and the junction held 11 bases outside the gene matches. For the CDR3, the DNA is TGTGCCAGCAGTGAAGCCCTGGCAGGGGGCGGTGAGACCGGGGAGCTGTTTTTT. This gives the protein CASSEALAGGGETGELFF.

The J gene is TRBJ2-7, the V gene TRBV6-5; the match to TRBD2 covers 11 bases. V was pared by 6 bases and J by 4 bases, with 5 bases of the junction left unmatched. From germline, CDR1 is MNHEY and CDR2 SVGAGI. This CDR3 has 14 amino acids. The CDR3: CASSLAGGLYEQYF. The CDR3 nucleotides read TGTGCCAGCAGCCTAGCGGGGGGCCTTTACGAGCAGTACTTC.

The chain recombines TRBV2 with TRBJ2-3, with 9 bases aligning to TRBD1. Germline CDR1 reads SNHLY; CDR2 reads FYNNEI. The CDR3 has 14 residues. V lost 6 bases to trimming and J lost 3 bases; unmatched junction nucleotides: 4. The CDR3 sequence: CASSRQGGTDTQYF. The CDR3 region has the DNA TGTGCCAGCAGCCGACAGGGGGGGACAGATACGCAGTATTTT.

J is TRBJ1-4 and V is TRBV5-1; 7 nucleotides agree with TRBD1. V dropped 4 bases and J dropped 4; count of bases not matched to a gene: 7. CDR3 length: 15 residues. Germline V gives CDR1 SGHRS, CDR2 YFSETQ. CDR3 region: CASSLTGLGNEKLFF. The CDR3 region has the DNA TGCGCCAGCAGCCTGACAGGGTTGGGTAATGAAAAACTGTTTTTT.

V gene TRBV7-9 combines with J gene TRBJ2-1; 9 bases line up with TRBD1. V shed 5 bases, J shed 9 bases, and the junction held 11 bases outside the gene matches. The germline gives CDR1 SEHNR, CDR2 FQNEAQ (reference sequence). The CDR3 covers 15 residues. CDR3 region: CASSGASGTGFEQFF. The CDR3 nucleotides read TGTGCCAGCAGCGGAGCCTCCGGGACAGGGTTTGAGCAGTTCTTC.

This chain uses TRBV30 with TRBJ2-2; unclear D gene. From germline, CDR1 is GTSNPN and CDR2 SVGIG (reference sequence). The germline V and J ends were trimmed by 3 bases and 4 bases, with 12 bases remaining between them. This CDR3 contains 14 residues. CDR3 protein: CAWRKKQSTGELFF. The CDR3 DNA sequence: TGTGCCTGGAGGAAGAAACAGTCCACCGGGGAGCTGTTTTTT.

The chain is built from TRBV7-2 and TRBJ2-1; no clear D gene. Trimming stripped 7 bases from V and 9 bases from J, with 10 bases between. The CDR3 totals 11 residues. CDR1 SGHTA and CDR2 FQGNSA come from the germline V gene. The CDR3 DNA is TGTGCCAGCAACCAATGGAGTGAGCAGTTCTTC. Its protein is CASNQWSEQFF.

The chain joins TRBV2 to TRBJ1-2, with D possibly matching TRBD1 (6 bases). Germline CDR1 and CDR2: SNHLY and FYNNEI. The V and J ends lost 7 bases and 0 bases respectively, with 15 bases between them. The CDR3 spans 15 residues. Here the CDR3 reads CASKPEGETNYGYTF. For the CDR3, the DNA is TGTGCCAGCAAGCCTGAGGGGGAAACTAACTATGGCTACACCTTC.

The chain joins TRBV6-5 to TRBJ1-4, with TRBD1 matching over 10 bases. The germline gives CDR1 MNHEY, CDR2 SVGAGI. After removal of 5 bases from V and 8 bases from J, the junction contained 8 bases not matched to a gene. The CDR3 loop spans 15 amino acids. The CDR3 DNA follows: TGTGCCAGCAGTCCTACCGGGACAGGGGAAGAAAAACTGTTTTTT. Translated, it gives CASSPTGTGEEKLFF.

This clone was observed a handful of times. The chain links TRBV5-4 to TRBJ1-6; D is undetermined. This CDR3 has 15 amino acids. Germline-derived CDR1 and CDR2 are SGHNT and YYREEE (reference sequence). Trimming left V 4 bases short and J 7 bases short, with 15 bases between. CDR3 sequence: CASSQTVASNSPLHF. Written as DNA, the CDR3 is TGTGCCAGCAGCCAAACCGTCGCGAGCAATTCACCCCTCCACTTT.

The chain combines TRBV10-3 with TRBJ2-1; 13 bases match TRBD2. The length of the CDR3 is 13 residues. The junction had 4 bases not matched to a gene; V was cut back by 10 bases and J by 7 bases. Per germline, CDR1 ENHRY and CDR2 SYGVKD. The CDR3 here is CATGLAGQNEQFF. The CDR3 coding sequence is TGTGCCACGGGACTAGCGGGACAAAATGAGCAGTTCTTC.

This chain uses TRBV7-3 with TRBJ1-1, with 9 positions matching TRBD1. The CDR3 spans 13 residues. Losses at the gene ends were 4 bases for V and 6 bases for J; bases not matched to a gene: 3. CDR1 is SGHTA, CDR2 FQGTGA, per germline. The CDR3 is CASSSGQGSEAFF. CDR3 DNA sequence: TGTGCCAGCAGCTCGGGACAGGGCTCTGAAGCTTTCTTT.